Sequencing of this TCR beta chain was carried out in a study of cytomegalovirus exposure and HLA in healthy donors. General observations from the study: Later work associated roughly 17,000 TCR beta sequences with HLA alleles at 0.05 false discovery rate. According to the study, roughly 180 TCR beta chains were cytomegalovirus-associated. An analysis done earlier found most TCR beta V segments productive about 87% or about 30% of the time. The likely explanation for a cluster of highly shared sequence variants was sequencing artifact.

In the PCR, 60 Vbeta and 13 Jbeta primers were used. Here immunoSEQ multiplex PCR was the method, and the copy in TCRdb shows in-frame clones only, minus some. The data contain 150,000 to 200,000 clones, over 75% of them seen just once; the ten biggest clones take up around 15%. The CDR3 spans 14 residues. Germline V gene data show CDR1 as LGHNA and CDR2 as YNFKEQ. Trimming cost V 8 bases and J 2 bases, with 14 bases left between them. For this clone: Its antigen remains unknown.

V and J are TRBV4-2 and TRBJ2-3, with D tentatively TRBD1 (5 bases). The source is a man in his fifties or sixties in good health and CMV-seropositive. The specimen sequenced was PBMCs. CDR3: CASGKGVYTDTQYF. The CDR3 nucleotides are TGTGCCAGCGGTAAAGGGGTCTACACAGATACGCAGTATTTT.